This T cell receptor beta chain is drawn from a study of blood T cell repertoires in COVID-19. Overall study context: Sites across the United States, Italy and Spain contributed samples from acute and convalescent COVID-19. Nucleic acid was either cDNA or gDNA, and it came from T cells, B-cell-depleted T cells, or PBMCs.

In the original analysis: Cell counts per sample came from amplifying reference gene primers. Assay: immunoSEQ multiplex PCR; the TCRdb copy retains only in-frame clones and omits some. That table furnishes V, J and clone size, whereas the DNA furnished D and trimming. The sample has 150,000 to 200,000 clones; around 87% are singletons. Across fewer than 25 US areas, participants ranged in age from about 18 to 100 years. CDR1 is MNHEY, CDR2 SVGAGI, per germline. CDR3 length: 13 residues. V shed 10 bases and J 7 bases; nucleotides not matched to a gene: 9. Sequenced: PBMCs or T cells enriched from blood (not recorded which). The chain has TRBV6-5 and TRBJ2-1, with 8 bases fitting TRBD1. This sequence originates from a woman in her thirties or forties in a cohort exposed to, infected with or recovered from COVID-19 (not recorded which). CDR3 sequence (DNA): TGTGCCACTAGCAGGGGGCCTGGGAATGAGCAGTTCTTC. This gives the protein CATSRGPGNEQFF.